A single sample is the source of the 21 T cell receptor beta chains below, sequenced in a study of shared clonotypes between healthy human individuals. The repertoire was sequenced with immunoSEQ multiplex PCR; TCRdb's copy has only in-frame clones and lacks some. The data show around 100,000 clones, about 66% seen once. The sequencing input was memory CD8+ T cells sorted from blood. Subset here: CD45RO+ cells pooled with CCR7-negative TemRA cells. Every receptor here comes from a woman in her 30s in good health.

This chain connects TRBV5-6 to TRBJ1-1, with D hard to call. The CDR3 length is 13 residues. V lost 2 bases and J 1 base, leaving 6 bases between the germline ends. The germline V gene has CDR1 SGHDT and CDR2 YYEEEE. Here the CDR3 DNA reads TGTGCCAGCAGCTTTATGAAGAACACTGAAGCTTTCTTT. This encodes CASSFMKNTEAFF.

The chain combines TRBV11-3 with TRBJ2-2; 7 nucleotides line up with TRBD2. Per the germline V gene, CDR1 is SGHNT and CDR2 is YENEEA. The length of the CDR3 is 18 residues. V lost 0 bases and J lost 1; bases outside the gene matches: 8. CDR3 in amino acids: CASSLDGLADKNTGELFF. The DNA for the CDR3 is TGTGCCAGCAGCTTAGATGGGCTAGCGGACAAGAACACCGGGGAGCTGTTTTTT. Full variable domain (missing parts from reference TRBV11-3 and TRBJ2-2): EAGVVQSPRYKIIEKKQPVAFWCNPISGHNTLYWYLQNLGQGPELLIRYENEEAVDDSQLPKDRFSAERLKGVDSTLKIQPAELGDSAVYLCASSLDGLADKNTGELFFGEGSRLTVL.

Regarding this clone: Other DNA sequences from this sample encode an identical CDR3 as well. The rearrangement joins TRBV9 to TRBJ2-1; a weak D match, TRBD2 (5 bases). The CDR3 has 16 residues. In germline, CDR1 is SGDLS, CDR2 YYNGEE. Trimming took off 0 bases at V and 0 bases at J, with 10 bases between the two ends. CDR3 bases: TGTGCCAGCAGCGTAGGAGGGTCGAGCTCCTACAATGAGCAGTTCTTC. Its protein is CASSVGGSSSYNEQFF.

This chain joins TRBV5-1 and TRBJ2-3; the match to TRBD2 covers 7 bases. The germline V gene encodes CDR1 SGHRS and CDR2 YFSETQ. The CDR3 has 14 amino acids. V shed 2 bases, J shed 4 bases, and the junction held 4 bases outside the gene matches. In nucleotides, the CDR3 is TGCGCCAGCAGCTTCACTAGCGACGCAGATACGCAGTATTTT. Translated: CASSFTSDADTQYF.

This rearrangement joins TRBV5-1 to TRBJ2-1; D possibly corresponds to TRBD2 (6 bases). CDR1 SGHRS and CDR2 YFSETQ come from the germline V gene. V was trimmed by 2 bases and J by 3 bases, leaving 12 bases between them. The CDR3 totals 15 residues. The CDR3 sequence is CASSFRDLDYNEQFF. The CDR3 coding sequence is TGCGCCAGCAGCTTCCGGGACTTGGACTACAATGAGCAGTTCTTC.

Written as DNA, the CDR3 is TGTGCCAGCAGTTTTGGGGCTGGCAGGGGGAGATCTGGGGCCAACGTCCTGACTTTC. Protein product: CASSFGAGRGRSGANVLTF. V usage is TRBV27 and J usage is TRBJ2-6; 7 nucleotides agree with TRBD1. With V trimmed by 3 bases and J by 1 base, 12 bases remained unmatched. Germline loops: CDR1 MNHEY, CDR2 SMNVEV (reference sequence). CDR3 length equals 19 residues. Variable domain in full (rest from reference TRBV27 and TRBJ2-6): EAQVTQNPRYLITVTGKKLTVTCSQNMNHEYMSWYRQDPGLGLRQIYYSMNVEVTDKGDVPEGYKVSRKEKRNFPLILESPSPNQTSLYFCASSFGAGRGRSGANVLTFGAGSRLTVL.

This clone turned up a few times. The gene calls are TRBV5-1 and TRBJ2-7, with TRBD1 identical over 7 bases. CDR3 size: 16 residues. Per germline, CDR1 SGHRS and CDR2 YFSETQ. V dropped 3 bases and J dropped 6; count of bases not matched to a gene: 15. The CDR3 DNA reads as TGCGCCAGCAGCTGGACGGGTTTATCAGGGGGTGGCGAGCAGTACTTC. It yields the protein CASSWTGLSGGGEQYF.

The CDR3 region has the DNA TGTGCCAGCAAACAATATGCCGGGAGCTCCTACAATGAGCAGTTCTTC. This encodes CASKQYAGSSYNEQFF. V usage is TRBV27 and J usage is TRBJ2-1; a possible D gene is TRBD2 (6 bases). This CDR3 has 16 residues. V lost 7 bases, J lost 0 bases, and 16 bases lay in between. Per the germline V gene, CDR1 is MNHEY and CDR2 is SMNVEV (reference sequence).

V is TRBV7-2 and J is TRBJ2-5; the D is unclear. Deletions cut 5 bases from V and 0 bases from J, with 16 bases between. The CDR3 has 16 residues. CDR1 is SGHTA and CDR2 is FQGNSA in the germline V gene. Here the CDR3 reads CASSPSGWRYQETQYF. DNA of the CDR3: TGTGCCAGCAGCCCTTCGGGTTGGCGTTACCAAGAGACCCAGTACTTC.

The chain employs TRBV7-9 and TRBJ2-7, with 12 bases matching TRBD1. The CDR3 is 16 residues long. Unmatched junction bases numbered 10, after V lost 5 bases and J lost 5 bases. Germline lookup yields CDR1 SEHNR and CDR2 FQNEAQ (reference sequence). The CDR3 coding sequence is TGTGCCAGCAGCACAAAGACCGGGACAGGGGGCGACGAGCAGTACTTC. As protein: CASSTKTGTGGDEQYF.

The chain is built from TRBV28 and TRBJ1-2; a weak D match, TRBD1 (5 bases). This CDR3 has 13 amino acids. Trimming left V 6 bases short and J 4 bases short, with 12 bases between. The V gene's germline CDR1 is MDHEN and CDR2 SYDVKM. The CDR3: CASRQRQIYGYTF. The DNA for the CDR3 is TGTGCCAGCAGACAACGACAGATCTATGGCTACACCTTC.

V is TRBV18 and J is TRBJ2-7, with TRBD1 matching 9 bases. CDR1 and CDR2 (germline): KGHSH, LQKENI. Losses at the gene ends were 1 base for V and 3 bases for J; bases not matched to a gene: 7. The CDR3 is made up of 16 amino acids. CDR3: CASSPLDRGISYEQYF. Written as DNA, the CDR3 is TGTGCCAGCTCACCACTGGACAGGGGAATTAGCTACGAGCAGTACTTC.

The chain is built from TRBV28 and TRBJ1-4; D unclear. Per germline, CDR1 MDHEN and CDR2 SYDVKM. The CDR3 has 14 amino acids. The V end was cut by 8 bases, the J end by 0 bases, with 10 bases between. This CDR3 reads CASLGIATNEKLFF. The CDR3 DNA is TGTGCCAGCTTAGGGATTGCAACTAATGAAAAACTGTTTTTT.

The chain joins TRBV28 to TRBJ1-5, with 8 nucleotides matching TRBD1. Unmatched junction bases numbered 12, after V lost 5 bases and J lost 0 bases. The CDR3 is 18 residues long. Germline V gene lookup returns CDR1 MDHEN and CDR2 SYDVKM. Here the CDR3 reads CASSIIDRGMYSNQPQHF. CDR3 sequence (DNA): TGTGCCAGCAGTATAATCGACAGGGGAATGTATAGCAATCAGCCCCAGCATTTT.

Here the CDR3 DNA reads TGTGCCACCAGCAGAGACAGAAGACAGGGGGCGACTGAAGCTTTCTTT. Its protein is CATSRDRRQGATEAFF. The V and J genes are TRBV15 and TRBJ1-1; TRBD1 aligns across 10 bases. Germline values: CDR1 LNHNV, CDR2 YYDKDF (reference sequence). CDR3 size: 16 residues. The V segment lost 0 bases and the J segment 5 bases; nucleotides outside the gene matches: 6.

The gene calls are TRBV5-4 and TRBJ2-7; maybe TRBD2 (5 bases). The CDR3 is 14 amino acids. V was pared by 2 bases and J by 5 bases, with 14 bases between. The V gene's germline CDR1 is SGHNT and CDR2 YYREEE (reference sequence). CDR3 nucleotides: TGTGCCAGCAGCTTTAGTGAGCGGAACAACGAGCAGTACTTC. Its protein is CASSFSERNNEQYF.

This clone was detected a few times. The rearrangement joins TRBV25-1 to TRBJ1-2, with 7 bases fitting TRBD1. V shed 4 bases and J 8 bases; nucleotides not matched to a gene: 13. CDR3 length equals 15 residues. Germline CDR1 reads MGHDK; CDR2 reads SYGVNS. The CDR3 here is CASSAYDREMEGYTF. In nucleotides, the CDR3 is TGTGCCAGCAGTGCCTACGACAGGGAGATGGAGGGCTACACCTTC.

The chain carries TRBV21-1 and TRBJ1-1; the DNA was not compared with TRBD1, the D call given in the table. TRBV21-1 is described as a pseudogene. The CDR3 is made up of 15 amino acids. The CDR3, as DNA: TGTGCCAGCAGCAGAGCTGGACAGAAGGACACTGAAGCTTTCTTT. It is translated as CASSRAGQKDTEAFF.

This chain joins TRBV6-5 and TRBJ2-1; 7 nucleotides line up with TRBD1. The V segment lost 2 bases and the J segment 3 bases; nucleotides outside the gene matches: 4. The CDR3 length is 15 residues. Germline V gene data show CDR1 as MNHEY and CDR2 as SVGAGI. CDR3 bases: TGTGCCAGCAGTTACGGGCAGGGGGTCTACAATGAGCAGTTCTTC. This gives the protein CASSYGQGVYNEQFF.

The gene calls are TRBV13 and TRBJ2-1; tentatively, D is TRBD1 or TRBD2 (5 bases each). From germline, CDR1 is PRHDT and CDR2 FYEKMQ (reference sequence). The CDR3 is made up of 15 amino acids. Trimming took 4 bases from V and 1 from J, leaving 11 bases between them. The CDR3, as DNA: TGTGCCAGCAGCTCGGGGCAAGTGTCCTACAATGAGCAGTTCTTC. It yields the protein CASSSGQVSYNEQFF.

This clone was recorded a few times. The rearrangement uses TRBV6-6 and TRBJ2-7; D might be TRBD2 (6 bases). V was trimmed by 2 bases and J by 4 bases, leaving 9 bases between them. This CDR3 contains 13 residues. Germline lookup yields CDR1 MNHNY and CDR2 SVGAGI (reference sequence). In DNA, the CDR3 is TGTGCCAGCAGTTACGAGGCGGGGTACGAGCAGTACTTC. Translating gives CASSYEAGYEQYF.